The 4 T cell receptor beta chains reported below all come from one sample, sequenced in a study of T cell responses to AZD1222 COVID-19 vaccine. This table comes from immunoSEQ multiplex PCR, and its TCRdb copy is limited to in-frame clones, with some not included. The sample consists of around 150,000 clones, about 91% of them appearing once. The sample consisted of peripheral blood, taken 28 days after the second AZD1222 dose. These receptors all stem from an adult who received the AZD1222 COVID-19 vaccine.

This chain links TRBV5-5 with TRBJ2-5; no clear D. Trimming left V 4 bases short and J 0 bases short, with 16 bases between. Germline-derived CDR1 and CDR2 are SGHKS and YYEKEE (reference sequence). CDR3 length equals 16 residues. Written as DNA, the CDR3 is TGTGCCAGCAGCCTCGACGGCATTCCGTACCAAGAGACCCAGTACTTC. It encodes CASSLDGIPYQETQYF.

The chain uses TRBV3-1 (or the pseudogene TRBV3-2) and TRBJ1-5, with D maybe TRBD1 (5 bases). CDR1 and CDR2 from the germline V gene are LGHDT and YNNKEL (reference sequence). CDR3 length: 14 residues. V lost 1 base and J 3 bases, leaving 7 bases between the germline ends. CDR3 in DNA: TGTGCCAGCAGCCAAGGACAGCCCAATCAGCCCCAGCATTTT. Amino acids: CASSQGQPNQPQHF.

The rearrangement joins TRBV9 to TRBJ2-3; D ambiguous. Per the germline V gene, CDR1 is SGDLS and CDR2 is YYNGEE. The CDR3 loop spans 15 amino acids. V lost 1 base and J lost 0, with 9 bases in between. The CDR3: CASSVRSASTDTQYF. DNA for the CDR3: TGTGCCAGCAGCGTACGGTCGGCTAGCACAGATACGCAGTATTTT.

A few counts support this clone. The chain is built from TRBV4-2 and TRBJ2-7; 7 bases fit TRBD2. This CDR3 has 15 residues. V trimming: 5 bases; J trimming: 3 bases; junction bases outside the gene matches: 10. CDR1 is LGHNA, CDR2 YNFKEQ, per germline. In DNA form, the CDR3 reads TGTGCCAGCAGCTACCAGGAGCGGGGAGTCTACGAGCAGTACTTC. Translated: CASSYQERGVYEQYF.